The clone carrying this TCR beta chain has more than one count but fewer than ten. This sample is part of a study of T cells after yellow fever vaccination. TCRdb fed the 5' RACE reads into MiXCR, producing one record per CDR3 protein. The table includes 300,000 to 350,000 distinct CDR3 sequences, approximately 4.3% detected once. The CDR3 extends over 12 amino acids. Germline CDR1 reads SGDLS; CDR2 reads YYNGEE. V lost 3 bases and J lost 6, with 9 bases in between. The origin of this receptor is a man in his late teens or twenties who received the YFV17D yellow fever vaccine. The sample in question was PBMCs, obtained 15 days after the yellow fever booster vaccination. This chain joins TRBV9 and TRBJ1-1; D is possibly TRBD1 (5 bases). This CDR3 is CASSAQGAEAFF. Here the CDR3 DNA reads TGTGCCAGCAGCGCCCAGGGTGCTGAAGCTTTCTTT.